Shown below are 2 T cell receptor beta chains from a single sample sequenced in a study of T-cell memory formation after mild COVID-19. TCRdb reanalysed the 5' RACE reads using MiXCR and keeps one entry per CDR3 protein. The sample lists about 360,000 distinct CDR3 sequences; approximately 15% were seen once. The sample was PBMCs or a T cell subset sorted from them (not recorded which). Every receptor here comes from a man aged 18 to 35 who had mild COVID-19 (a few samples of this study predate the infection). Cell type and time point are not known.

J is TRBJ2-1 and V is TRBV25-1; 9 bases match TRBD1. The CDR3 sequence is 15 residues long. The V segment lost 2 bases and the J segment 8 bases; nucleotides outside the gene matches: 7. The V gene's germline CDR1 is MGHDK and CDR2 SYGVNS. CDR3 in amino acids: CASSEIWGQGHEQFF. The CDR3 region has the DNA TGTGCCAGCAGTGAAATTTGGGGACAGGGTCATGAGCAGTTCTTC. Combining the CDR3 with reference TRBV25-1 and TRBJ2-1 gives the whole variable domain EADIYQTPRYLVIGTGKKITLECSQTMGHDKMYWYQQDPGMELHLIHYSYGVNSTEKGDLSSESTVSRIRTEHFPLTLESARPSHTSQYLCASSEIWGQGHEQFFGPGTRLTVL.

The V gene is TRBV2, the J gene TRBJ2-7; no clear D. The CDR3 extends over 12 amino acids. Germline V gives CDR1 SNHLY, CDR2 FYNNEI. V was trimmed by 6 bases and J by 7 bases, leaving 13 bases between them. The CDR3 bases are TGTGCCAGCAGCCAGGTTGGGGTTGAGCAGTACGTC. The encoded protein is CASSQVGVEQYV.